These T cell receptor beta chains were read from a single sample in a study of blood T cell repertoires in COVID-19. Profiling relied on immunoSEQ multiplex PCR, and the TCRdb table lists in-frame clones only, not all of them. The sample shows about 94,000 clones, around 83% of them seen only once. Sequencing was performed on peripheral blood. These receptors were obtained from a woman aged 60 to 75 in a cohort sampled during active or convalescent COVID-19. Each CDR3 is given with its conserved first and last residue. The order of the fields is CDR3 protein, V gene, D gene, J gene. D genes are given only for firm matches.

cdr3_aa: CASSFEQGPNTEAFF; v_call: TRBV5-1; d_call: TRBD1; j_call: TRBJ1-1
cdr3_aa: CASSPNKGGEAFF; v_call: TRBV27; d_call: NA; j_call: TRBJ1-1
cdr3_aa: CASSVGGVHQETQYF; v_call: TRBV9; d_call: NA; j_call: TRBJ2-5
cdr3_aa: CASSQEGWNEQFF; v_call: TRBV4-1; d_call: NA; j_call: TRBJ2-1
cdr3_aa: CASSEEEGTPNTEAFF; v_call: TRBV9; d_call: NA; j_call: TRBJ1-1
cdr3_aa: CASSDTPEAFF; v_call: TRBV19; d_call: NA; j_call: TRBJ1-1
cdr3_aa: CASTLVANEKLFF; v_call: TRBV28; d_call: NA; j_call: TRBJ1-4
cdr3_aa: CASSRGLAGAYEQYF; v_call: TRBV27; d_call: TRBD2; j_call: TRBJ2-7
cdr3_aa: CASSPGLAGETQYF; v_call: TRBV5-1; d_call: TRBD2; j_call: TRBJ2-5
cdr3_aa: CASSAEGTAGELFF; v_call: TRBV10-2; d_call: NA; j_call: TRBJ2-2
cdr3_aa: CASSIDRRATGRGYTF; v_call: TRBV19; d_call: TRBD1; j_call: TRBJ1-2
cdr3_aa: CASSSLATYEQYF; v_call: TRBV7-9; d_call: NA; j_call: TRBJ2-7
cdr3_aa: CASARDSLNSPLHF; v_call: TRBV5-1; d_call: TRBD1; j_call: TRBJ1-6
cdr3_aa: CASSDKWMVNTEAFF; v_call: TRBV7-8; d_call: NA; j_call: TRBJ1-1
cdr3_aa: CASTGQAVQSGANVLTF; v_call: TRBV2; d_call: TRBD1; j_call: TRBJ2-6
cdr3_aa: CASRGTGTGNTIYF; v_call: TRBV2; d_call: TRBD1; j_call: TRBJ1-3
cdr3_aa: CASRGQDTQYF; v_call: TRBV28; d_call: NA; j_call: TRBJ2-3
cdr3_aa: CASRWSLTPLHF; v_call: TRBV28; d_call: NA; j_call: TRBJ1-6
cdr3_aa: CASSPGLAGWGDTGELFF; v_call: TRBV5-1; d_call: TRBD2; j_call: TRBJ2-2
cdr3_aa: CASSDWGDRDYYYGYTF; v_call: TRBV25-1; d_call: TRBD1; j_call: TRBJ1-2
cdr3_aa: CASSSRQAYNSPLHF; v_call: TRBV11-2; d_call: NA; j_call: TRBJ1-6
cdr3_aa: CASTGTGGYNEQFF; v_call: TRBV5-1; d_call: TRBD1; j_call: TRBJ2-1
cdr3_aa: CASRGQGDTEAFF; v_call: TRBV5-1; d_call: NA; j_call: TRBJ1-1
cdr3_aa: CASSRRQSGVETQYF; v_call: TRBV7-9; d_call: NA; j_call: TRBJ2-5
cdr3_aa: CASSHPLAGGPYEQYF; v_call: TRBV4-1; d_call: TRBD2; j_call: TRBJ2-7
cdr3_aa: CASSKSRLAADTQYF; v_call: TRBV19; d_call: NA; j_call: TRBJ2-3
cdr3_aa: CASSRGQGARNSPLHF; v_call: TRBV3-1/TRBV3-2; d_call: TRBD1; j_call: TRBJ1-6
cdr3_aa: CATSRAGRATSYQPQHF; v_call: TRBV15; d_call: NA; j_call: TRBJ1-5
cdr3_aa: CASRLSGYTDTQYF; v_call: TRBV28; d_call: NA; j_call: TRBJ2-3
cdr3_aa: CASSLRPGTGTGELFF; v_call: TRBV13; d_call: TRBD1; j_call: TRBJ2-2
cdr3_aa: CASSLARQTPNYGYTF; v_call: TRBV7-8; d_call: NA; j_call: TRBJ1-2
cdr3_aa: CASSVFVYNQPQHF; v_call: TRBV2; d_call: NA; j_call: TRBJ1-5
cdr3_aa: CASSAAAGEAFF; v_call: TRBV5-1; d_call: NA; j_call: TRBJ1-1
cdr3_aa: CASSKGIETQYF; v_call: TRBV28; d_call: NA; j_call: TRBJ2-5
cdr3_aa: CASIRGTDTGELFF; v_call: TRBV6-6; d_call: TRBD1; j_call: TRBJ2-2
cdr3_aa: CASSLGGGSNQPQHF; v_call: TRBV19; d_call: NA; j_call: TRBJ1-5
cdr3_aa: CASNRIWAGRAEAFF; v_call: TRBV7-9; d_call: NA; j_call: TRBJ1-1
cdr3_aa: CSVGLAVNTGELFF; v_call: TRBV29-1; d_call: TRBD2; j_call: TRBJ2-2
cdr3_aa: CASSVGGLGNTIYF; v_call: TRBV9; d_call: NA; j_call: TRBJ1-3
cdr3_aa: CASSLMGQGQTQYF; v_call: TRBV7-2; d_call: TRBD1; j_call: TRBJ2-5
cdr3_aa: CASTYPSLSTSGANVLTF; v_call: TRBV28; d_call: NA; j_call: TRBJ2-6